The entry below gives a single T cell receptor beta chain sequence along with its context. Its antigen is currently unknown. Within the sample, other DNA sequences also encode this same CDR3. TCRB transcripts that were expressed got sequenced, as all of the isolated RNA had been reverse transcribed. The protocol was immunoSEQ multiplex PCR, while the TCRdb copy is restricted to in-frame clones and leaves out a portion. The sample shows hundreds of thousands of clones, around 9% of them seen only once. The entry originates in a study of beta chain features in type 1 diabetes. Study-level results: There was a moderate but significant shortening of TCRB CDR3s in all four CD4+ subsets of Type 1 diabetes patients.

This receptor was obtained from a man aged 25 to 40 with type 1 diabetes. Sequencing was carried out using central memory CD4+ T cells from blood.

The CDR3 DNA follows: TGCGCCAGCAGCTTGAGGACAGGGAACTATGGCTACACCTTC. This translates into CASSLRTGNYGYTF. This rearrangement joins TRBV5-1 to TRBJ1-2; TRBD1 agrees at 8 bases. With 1 base clipped from V and 2 bases from J, the junction kept 1 base outside the gene matches. Germline CDR1 and CDR2: SGHRS and YFSETQ. The CDR3 covers 14 residues. The complete variable domain, with remaining parts taken from reference TRBV5-1 and TRBJ1-2, reads KAGVTQTPRYLIKTRGQQVTLSCSPISGHRSVSWYQQTPGQGLQFLFEYFSETQRNKGNFPGRFSGRQFSNSRSEMNVSTLELGDSALYLCASSLRTGNYGYTFGSGTRLTVV.